A selection of T cell receptor beta chains follows, all from one sample in a study of shared clonotypes between healthy human individuals. Sequencing used immunoSEQ multiplex PCR; TCRdb keeps in-frame clones, though not all of them. The data contain approximately 530,000 clones, about 95% of them singletons. The sequenced material came from naive CD4+ T cells sorted from blood. The receptor set was obtained from a woman aged 25 to 39 in good health. The CDR3 runs from the conserved cysteine through the conserved F or W. The order of the fields is clone size, J gene, V gene, D gene, CDR3 protein, CDR3 DNA. The D gene is left open where the match is weak. Clone size is shown for a subset of rows, as once, few, many or a class of expanded clone.

abundance: NA; j_gene: TRBJ2-7; v_gene: TRBV18; d_gene: TRBD2; CDR3aa: CASSPRSSGPSGEQYF; CDR3nt: TGTGCCAGCTCACCACGGTCTAGCGGACCCTCAGGCGAGCAGTACTTC
abundance: NA; j_gene: TRBJ1-1; v_gene: TRBV6-5; d_gene: TRBD1; CDR3aa: CASSPQGPANTEAFF; CDR3nt: TGTGCCAGCAGTCCACAGGGGCCCGCGAACACTGAAGCTTTCTTT
abundance: NA; j_gene: TRBJ1-1; v_gene: TRBV6-1; d_gene: NA; CDR3aa: CASSEYHREYSITEAFF; CDR3nt: TGTGCCAGCAGTGAATATCACAGGGAGTATAGTATTACTGAAGCTTTCTTT
abundance: NA; j_gene: TRBJ2-7; v_gene: TRBV10-2; d_gene: NA; CDR3aa: CASSEYNSYEQYF; CDR3nt: TGCGCCAGCAGTGAGTACAACTCCTACGAGCAGTACTTC
abundance: NA; j_gene: TRBJ2-2; v_gene: TRBV7-2; d_gene: TRBD2; CDR3aa: CASSKGTSGTGELFF; CDR3nt: TGTGCCAGCAGCAAAGGGACTAGCGGGACCGGGGAGCTGTTTTTT
abundance: NA; j_gene: TRBJ2-1; v_gene: TRBV19; d_gene: NA; CDR3aa: CASSPTTSNNEQFF; CDR3nt: TGTGCCAGTAGTCCCACGACTAGTAACAATGAGCAGTTCTTC
abundance: NA; j_gene: TRBJ2-7; v_gene: TRBV6-6; d_gene: NA; CDR3aa: CASSYWGREQYF; CDR3nt: TGTGCCAGCAGTTACTGGGGGAGAGAGCAGTACTTC
abundance: NA; j_gene: TRBJ2-1; v_gene: TRBV18; d_gene: NA; CDR3aa: CASSPGTSYNEQFF; CDR3nt: TGTGCCAGCTCACCCGGGACAAGCTACAATGAGCAGTTCTTC
abundance: NA; j_gene: TRBJ2-1; v_gene: TRBV11-2; d_gene: TRBD2; CDR3aa: CASSGMTGGPGVYNEQFF; CDR3nt: TGTGCCAGCAGCGGGATGACGGGAGGGCCAGGTGTCTACAATGAGCAGTTCTTC
abundance: NA; j_gene: TRBJ1-2; v_gene: TRBV7-9; d_gene: NA; CDR3aa: CASSLGLGHYGYTF; CDR3nt: TGTGCCAGCAGCTTAGGGTTAGGGCACTATGGCTACACCTTC
abundance: NA; j_gene: TRBJ1-3; v_gene: TRBV25-1; d_gene: NA; CDR3aa: CASSEARTGGNTIYF; CDR3nt: TGTGCCAGCAGTGAAGCCAGGACGGGAGGAAACACCATATATTTT
abundance: few; j_gene: TRBJ1-5; v_gene: TRBV2; d_gene: NA; CDR3aa: CASSRDSNQPQHF; CDR3nt: TGTGCCAGCAGCAGGGATAGCAATCAGCCCCAGCATTTT
abundance: NA; j_gene: TRBJ1-2; v_gene: TRBV10-2; d_gene: NA; CDR3aa: CASRPTGYGYTF; CDR3nt: TGCGCCAGCAGGCCGACAGGCTATGGCTACACCTTC
abundance: once; j_gene: TRBJ2-7; v_gene: TRBV5-6; d_gene: NA; CDR3aa: CASSLEGRSYEQYF; CDR3nt: TGTGCCAGCAGCTTGGAAGGTCGGTCCTACGAGCAGTACTTC
abundance: NA; j_gene: TRBJ2-7; v_gene: TRBV5-1; d_gene: NA; CDR3aa: CASRLAGAREQYF; CDR3nt: TGCGCCAGCAGATTGGCGGGGGCGCGAGAGCAGTACTTC
abundance: NA; j_gene: TRBJ2-5; v_gene: TRBV9; d_gene: NA; CDR3aa: CASSLWPSVQETQYF; CDR3nt: TGTGCCAGCAGCCTATGGCCTAGCGTTCAAGAGACCCAGTACTTC
abundance: NA; j_gene: TRBJ2-5; v_gene: TRBV19; d_gene: NA; CDR3aa: CASSITVQETQYF; CDR3nt: TGTGCCAGTAGTATAACGGTCCAAGAGACCCAGTACTTC
abundance: NA; j_gene: TRBJ2-3; v_gene: TRBV11-2; d_gene: TRBD2; CDR3aa: CASSLDQFRLAGEDTQYF; CDR3nt: TGTGCCAGCAGCTTAGATCAGTTCCGGCTAGCGGGAGAAGATACGCAGTATTTT
abundance: NA; j_gene: TRBJ2-3; v_gene: TRBV9; d_gene: NA; CDR3aa: CASSGGQSTDTQYF; CDR3nt: TGTGCCAGCAGCGGGGGCCAGAGCACAGATACGCAGTATTTT
abundance: NA; j_gene: TRBJ2-1; v_gene: TRBV6-6; d_gene: NA; CDR3aa: CASSYGGTSYNEQFF; CDR3nt: TGTGCCAGCAGTTACGGCGGGACCTCATACAATGAGCAGTTCTTC
abundance: NA; j_gene: TRBJ2-5; v_gene: TRBV4-1; d_gene: NA; CDR3aa: CASSKVGQVDQYF; CDR3nt: TGCGCCAGCAGTAAAGTGGGGCAGGTTGACCAGTACTTC
abundance: once; j_gene: TRBJ2-5; v_gene: TRBV9; d_gene: TRBD2; CDR3aa: CASSAGLAKETQYF; CDR3nt: TGTGCCAGCAGCGCGGGACTAGCGAAAGAGACCCAGTACTTC